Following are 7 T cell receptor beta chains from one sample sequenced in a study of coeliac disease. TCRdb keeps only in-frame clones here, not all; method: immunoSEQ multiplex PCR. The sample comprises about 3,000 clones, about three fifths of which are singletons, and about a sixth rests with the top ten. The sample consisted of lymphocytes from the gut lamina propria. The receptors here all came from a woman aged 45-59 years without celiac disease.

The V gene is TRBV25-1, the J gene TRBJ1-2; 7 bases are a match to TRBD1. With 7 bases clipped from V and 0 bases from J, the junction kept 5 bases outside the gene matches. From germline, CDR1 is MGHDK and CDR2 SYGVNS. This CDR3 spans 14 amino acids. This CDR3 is CASTGGLANYGYTF. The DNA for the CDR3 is TGTGCCAGCACAGGGGGACTAGCTAACTATGGCTACACCTTC.

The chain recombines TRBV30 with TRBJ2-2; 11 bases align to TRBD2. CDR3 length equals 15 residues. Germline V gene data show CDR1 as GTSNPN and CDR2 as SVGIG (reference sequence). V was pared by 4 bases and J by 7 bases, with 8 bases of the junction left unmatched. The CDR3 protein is CAWKTSGASLGELFF. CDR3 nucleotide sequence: TGTGCCTGGAAGACTAGCGGGGCCTCCCTCGGGGAGCTGTTTTTT.

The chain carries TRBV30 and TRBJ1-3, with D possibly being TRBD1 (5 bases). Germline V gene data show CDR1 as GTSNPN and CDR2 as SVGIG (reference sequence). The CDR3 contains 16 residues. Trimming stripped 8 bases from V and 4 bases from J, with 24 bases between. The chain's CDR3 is CAGARGDRGSGNTIYF. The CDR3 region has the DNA TGTGCCGGGGCCCGCGGGGACCGAGGTTCCGGAAACACCATATATTTT.

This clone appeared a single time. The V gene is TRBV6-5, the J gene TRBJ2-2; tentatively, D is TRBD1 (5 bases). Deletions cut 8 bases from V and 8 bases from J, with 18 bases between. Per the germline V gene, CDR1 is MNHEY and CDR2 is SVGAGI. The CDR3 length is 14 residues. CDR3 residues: CASRPTAGPGELFF. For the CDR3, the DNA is TGTGCCAGCCGTCCTACTGCAGGGCCAGGGGAGCTGTTTTTT.

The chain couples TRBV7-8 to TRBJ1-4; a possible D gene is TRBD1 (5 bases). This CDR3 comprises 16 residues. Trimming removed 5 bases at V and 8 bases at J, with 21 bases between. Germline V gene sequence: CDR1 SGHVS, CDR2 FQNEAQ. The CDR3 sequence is CASSQQTGTGGEKLFF. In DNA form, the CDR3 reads TGTGCCAGCAGCCAACAAACCGGGACTGGTGGCGAAAAACTGTTTTTT.

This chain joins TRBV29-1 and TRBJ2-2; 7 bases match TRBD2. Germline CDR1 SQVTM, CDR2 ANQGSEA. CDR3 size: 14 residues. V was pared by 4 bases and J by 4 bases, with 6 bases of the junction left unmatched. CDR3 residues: CSVGVPGGTGELFF. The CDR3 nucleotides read TGCAGCGTTGGAGTCCCGGGGGGCACCGGGGAGCTGTTTTTT.

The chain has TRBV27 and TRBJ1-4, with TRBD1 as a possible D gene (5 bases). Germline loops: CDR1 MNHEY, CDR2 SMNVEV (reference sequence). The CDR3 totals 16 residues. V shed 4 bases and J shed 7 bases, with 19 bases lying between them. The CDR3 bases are TGTGCCAGCAGTTACTCCCTACAGGACATATCTGAAAAACTGTTTTTT. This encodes CASSYSLQDISEKLFF.